This TCR beta chain derives from a study of cytomegalovirus exposure and HLA in healthy donors. Vbeta (60) and Jbeta (13) primers were used in the PCR. Assay: immunoSEQ multiplex PCR; the TCRdb copy retains only in-frame clones and omits some. Among approximately 150,000 clones listed, around 77% were seen once. This CDR3 comprises 14 residues. Germline V CDR1 and CDR2: GTSNPN, SVGIG (reference sequence). Trimming cost V 7 bases and J 1 base; bases outside gene matches: 8. V usage is TRBV30 and J usage is TRBJ2-5; 8 bases align to TRBD1. The sequencing input was PBMCs. The TCR was taken from a man in his 60s in good health and CMV-seronegative. The CDR3 reads CALRQGTRQETQYF. CDR3 DNA: TGTGCCTTACGACAGGGGACACGCCAAGAGACCCAGTACTTC. Supplemented by reference TRBV30 and TRBJ2-5, the full variable domain reads SQTIHQWPATLVQPVGSPLSLECTVEGTSNPNLYWYRQAAGRGLQLLFYSVGIGQISSEVPQNLSASRPQDRQFILSSKKLLLSDSGFYLCALRQGTRQETQYFGPGTRLLVL.